Below are 10 T cell receptor beta chains sequenced from a single sample in a study of blood T cell repertoires in COVID-19. TCRdb's table, derived via immunoSEQ multiplex PCR, lists solely in-frame clones and lacks some. The sample holds about 190,000 clones, roughly 90% seen once. Sequenced material: peripheral blood. Receptors were obtained from a middle-aged man with acute or convalescent COVID-19.

V usage is TRBV3-1 (or the pseudogene TRBV3-2) and J usage is TRBJ2-3; 11 nucleotides match TRBD2. CDR3 length equals 16 residues. The V and J ends lost 4 bases and 4 bases, in that order; junction bases with no gene match: 7. Germline CDR1 LGHDT, CDR2 YNNKEL (reference sequence). The DNA for the CDR3 is TGTGCCAGCAGCCGGGATAGCGGGAGGGGAGCAGATACGCAGTATTTT. This codes for CASSRDSGRGADTQYF.

The V call is TRBV5-1, the J call TRBJ1-1, with 10 bases matching TRBD1. The CDR3 contains 16 residues. V was pared by 0 bases and J by 6 bases, with 8 bases of the junction left unmatched. CDR1 and CDR2 from the germline V gene are SGHRS and YFSETQ. In nucleotides, the CDR3 is TGCGCCAGCAGCTTGGACCCGACAGGGGGCCGCGCTGAAGCTTTCTTT. Residues: CASSLDPTGGRAEAFF.

The gene calls are TRBV18 and TRBJ2-7; the match to TRBD1 covers 8 bases. Germline V lookup: CDR1 KGHSH, CDR2 LQKENI. The CDR3 runs 12 residues. The junction had 3 bases not matched to a gene; V was cut back by 6 bases and J by 5 bases. The CDR3 spells CASSPTGDEQYV. The CDR3 DNA follows: TGTGCCAGCTCCCCGACAGGGGACGAGCAGTACGTC.

A few counts support this clone. J is TRBJ1-2 and V is TRBV7-8; weak D call: TRBD1 (6 bases). V dropped 5 bases and J dropped 2 bases, with 18 bases sitting between them. The CDR3 runs 16 residues. Germline V gene sequence: CDR1 SGHVS, CDR2 FQNEAQ. The CDR3 reads CASSISTGNPNYGYTF. The CDR3 DNA is TGTGCCAGCAGCATATCAACAGGGAATCCCAACTATGGCTACACCTTC.

The CDR3 spells CASSSLTGGALHF. The CDR3 bases are TGTGCCAGCAGCTCATTGACAGGGGGAGCCCTCCACTTT. This chain uses TRBV7-2 with TRBJ1-6; 9 positions agree with TRBD1. The germline V gene has CDR1 SGHTA and CDR2 FQGNSA. The CDR3 spans 13 residues. The V and J ends lost 4 bases and 14 bases, in that order; junction bases with no gene match: 6.

The V and J genes are TRBV7-2 and TRBJ1-4; tentatively, D is TRBD1 (6 bases). This CDR3 contains 14 residues. Germline V CDR1 and CDR2: SGHTA, FQGNSA. V was clipped by 8 bases and J by 4 bases, with 14 bases between them. CDR3 nucleotide sequence: TGTGCCAGCGCAAAAGGACAGCGTAATGAAAAACTGTTTTTT. Encoded protein: CASAKGQRNEKLFF.

This clone was seen more than once but under ten times. The V call is TRBV11-2, the J call TRBJ2-3; D is possibly TRBD1 (6 bases). This CDR3 comprises 12 residues. The germline V and J ends were trimmed by 6 bases and 5 bases, with 9 bases remaining between them. The V gene's germline CDR1 is SGHAT and CDR2 FQNNGV. The CDR3 DNA reads TGTGCCAGCAGTTTCAGGGGAGATACGCAGTATTTT. Protein product: CASSFRGDTQYF.

The J gene is TRBJ2-5, the V gene TRBV7-9; 10 bases map to TRBD1. The junction had 7 bases not matched to a gene; V was cut back by 5 bases and J by 4 bases. Per germline, CDR1 SEHNR and CDR2 FQNEAQ (reference sequence). The CDR3 totals 15 residues. CDR3 amino acids: CASSVDRGRGETQYF. The CDR3 coding sequence is TGTGCCAGCAGCGTAGACAGGGGGCGAGGAGAGACCCAGTACTTC.

The V call is TRBV14, the J call TRBJ2-3; 10 bases align to TRBD1. The germline V gene encodes CDR1 SGHDN and CDR2 FVKESK. This CDR3 is 16 amino acids long. After removal of 3 bases from V and 4 bases from J, the junction contained 7 bases not matched to a gene. For the CDR3, the DNA is TGTGCCAGCAGCCAGGCGACAGGGGGCCTCGCAGATACGCAGTATTTT. Translating gives CASSQATGGLADTQYF.

The rearrangement uses TRBV4-3 and TRBJ1-2, with TRBD1 identical over 11 bases. With V trimmed by 5 bases and J by 8 bases, 4 bases remained unmatched. This CDR3 has 13 amino acids. Germline V gene sequence: CDR1 LGHNA, CDR2 YSLEER. The CDR3 loop is CASSADRGRGYTF. In DNA form, the CDR3 reads TGCGCCAGCAGCGCGGACAGGGGGCGCGGCTACACCTTC.